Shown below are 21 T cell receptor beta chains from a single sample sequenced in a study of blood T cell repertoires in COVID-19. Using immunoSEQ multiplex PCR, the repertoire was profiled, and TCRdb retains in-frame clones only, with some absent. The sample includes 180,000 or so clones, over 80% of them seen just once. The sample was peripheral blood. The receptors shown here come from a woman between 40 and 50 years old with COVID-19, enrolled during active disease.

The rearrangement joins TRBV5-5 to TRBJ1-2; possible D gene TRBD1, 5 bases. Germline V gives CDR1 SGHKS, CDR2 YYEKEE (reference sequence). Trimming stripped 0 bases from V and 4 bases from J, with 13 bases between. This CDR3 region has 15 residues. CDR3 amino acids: CASSLDGGGIYGYTF. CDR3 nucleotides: TGTGCCAGCAGCTTGGACGGGGGTGGAATCTATGGCTACACCTTC.

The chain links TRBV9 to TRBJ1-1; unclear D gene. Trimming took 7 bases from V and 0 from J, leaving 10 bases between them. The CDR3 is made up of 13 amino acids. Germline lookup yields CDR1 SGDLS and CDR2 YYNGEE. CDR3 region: CASATGMNTEAFF. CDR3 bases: TGTGCCAGCGCGACGGGAATGAACACTGAAGCTTTCTTT. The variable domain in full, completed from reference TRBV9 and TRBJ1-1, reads DSGVTQTPKHLITATGQRVTLRCSPRSGDLSVYWYQQSLDQGLQFLIQYYNGEERAKGNILERFSAQQFPDLHSELNLSSLELGDSALYFCASATGMNTEAFFGQGTRLTVV.

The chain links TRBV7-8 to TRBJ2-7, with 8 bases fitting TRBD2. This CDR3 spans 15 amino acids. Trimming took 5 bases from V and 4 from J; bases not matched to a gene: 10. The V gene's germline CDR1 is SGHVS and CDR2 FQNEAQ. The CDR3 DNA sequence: TGTGCCAGCAGCCGACCAGCGGGAGCAGGTTACGAGCAGTACTTC. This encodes CASSRPAGAGYEQYF.

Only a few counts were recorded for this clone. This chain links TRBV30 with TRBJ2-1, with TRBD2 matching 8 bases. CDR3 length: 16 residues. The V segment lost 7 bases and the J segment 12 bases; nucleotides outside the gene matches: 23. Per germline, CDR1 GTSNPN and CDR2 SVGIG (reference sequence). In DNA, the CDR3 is TGTGCCTCCTTAAGCGGGAGACGGATTAATGTTGGTGTGCAGTTCTTC. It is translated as CASLSGRRINVGVQFF.

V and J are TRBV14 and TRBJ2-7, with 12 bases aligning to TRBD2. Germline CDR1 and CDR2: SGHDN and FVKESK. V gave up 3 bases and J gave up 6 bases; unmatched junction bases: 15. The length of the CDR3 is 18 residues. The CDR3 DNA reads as TGTGCCAGCAGCCAGGCCTCTAGCGGGAGGGCCTCTCAAGGCGAGCAGTACTTC. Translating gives CASSQASSGRASQGEQYF. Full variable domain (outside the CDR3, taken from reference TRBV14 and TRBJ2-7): EAGVTQFPSHSVIEKGQTVTLRCDPISGHDNLYWYRRVMGKEIKFLLHFVKESKQDESGMPNNRFLAERTGGTYSTLKVQPAELEDSGVYFCASSQASSGRASQGEQYFGPGTRLTVT.

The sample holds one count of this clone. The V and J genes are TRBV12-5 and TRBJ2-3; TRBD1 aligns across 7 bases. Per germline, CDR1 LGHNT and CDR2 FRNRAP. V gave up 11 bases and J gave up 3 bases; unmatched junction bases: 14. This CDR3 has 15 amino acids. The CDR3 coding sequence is TGTGCTTCCAGTACCGGGACAGCCTTTACAGATACGCAGTATTTT. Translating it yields CASSTGTAFTDTQYF.

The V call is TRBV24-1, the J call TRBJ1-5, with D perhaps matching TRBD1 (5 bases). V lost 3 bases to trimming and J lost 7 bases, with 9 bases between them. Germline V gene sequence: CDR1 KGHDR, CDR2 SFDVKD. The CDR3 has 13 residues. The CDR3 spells CATSDPGGQPQHF. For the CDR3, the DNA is TGTGCCACCAGTGATCCCGGGGGGCAGCCCCAGCATTTT.

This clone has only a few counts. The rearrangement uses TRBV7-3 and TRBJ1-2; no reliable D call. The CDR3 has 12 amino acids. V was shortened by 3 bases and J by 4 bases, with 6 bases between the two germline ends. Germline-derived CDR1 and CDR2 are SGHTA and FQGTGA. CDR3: CASSLSGYGYTF. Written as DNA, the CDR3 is TGTGCCAGCAGCTTGAGTGGCTATGGCTACACCTTC.

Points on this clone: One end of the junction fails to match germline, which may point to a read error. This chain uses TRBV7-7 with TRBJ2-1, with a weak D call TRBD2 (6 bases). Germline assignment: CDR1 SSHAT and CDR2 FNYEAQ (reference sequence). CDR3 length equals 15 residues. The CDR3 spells CASSFRLEDYNEQFF. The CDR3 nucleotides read TGTGCTAGCAGCTTCCGACTAGAGGATTACAATGAGCAGTTCTTC.

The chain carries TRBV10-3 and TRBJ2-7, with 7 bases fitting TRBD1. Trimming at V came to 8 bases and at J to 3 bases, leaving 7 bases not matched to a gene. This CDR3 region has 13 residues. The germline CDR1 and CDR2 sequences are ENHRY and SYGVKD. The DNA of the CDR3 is TGTGCCATCGCCGGGACAGTCTTCTACGAGCAGTACTTC. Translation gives CAIAGTVFYEQYF.

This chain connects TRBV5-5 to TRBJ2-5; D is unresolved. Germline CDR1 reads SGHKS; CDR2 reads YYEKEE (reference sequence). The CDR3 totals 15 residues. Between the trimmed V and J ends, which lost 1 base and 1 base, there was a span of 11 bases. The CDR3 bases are TGTGCCAGCAGCTTGAGTGCGGCACTCCAAGAGACCCAGTACTTC. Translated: CASSLSAALQETQYF. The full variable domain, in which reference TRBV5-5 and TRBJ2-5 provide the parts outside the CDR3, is DAGVTQSPTHLIKTRGQQVTLRCSPISGHKSVSWYQQVLGQGPQFIFQYYEKEERGRGNFPDRFSARQFPNYSSELNVNALLLGDSALYLCASSLSAALQETQYFGPGTRLLVL.

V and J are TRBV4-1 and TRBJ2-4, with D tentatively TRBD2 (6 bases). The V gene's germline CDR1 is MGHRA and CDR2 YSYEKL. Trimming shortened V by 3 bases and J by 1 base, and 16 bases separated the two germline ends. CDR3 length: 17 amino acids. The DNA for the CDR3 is TGCGCCAGCAGCCAGGAAACAGGCAGCGGGGCCAAAAACATTCAGTACTTC. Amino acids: CASSQETGSGAKNIQYF.

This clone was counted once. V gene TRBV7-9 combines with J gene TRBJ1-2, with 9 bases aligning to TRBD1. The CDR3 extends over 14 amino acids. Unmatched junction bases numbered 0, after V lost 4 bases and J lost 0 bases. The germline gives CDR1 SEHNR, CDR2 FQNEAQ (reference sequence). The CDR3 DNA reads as TGTGCCAGCAGCTGGACAGGGGCTAACTATGGCTACACCTTC. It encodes CASSWTGANYGYTF.

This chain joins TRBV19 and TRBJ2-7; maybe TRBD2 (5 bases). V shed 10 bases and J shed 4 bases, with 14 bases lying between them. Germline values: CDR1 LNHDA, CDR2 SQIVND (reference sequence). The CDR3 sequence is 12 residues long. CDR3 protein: CATEGRGYEQYF. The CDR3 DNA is TGTGCCACCGAAGGACGGGGATACGAGCAGTACTTC.

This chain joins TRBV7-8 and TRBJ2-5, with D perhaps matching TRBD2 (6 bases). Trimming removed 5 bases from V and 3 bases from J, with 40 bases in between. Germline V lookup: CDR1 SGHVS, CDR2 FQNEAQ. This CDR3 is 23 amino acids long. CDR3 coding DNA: TGTGCCAGCAGCCAGATCGCGGAGCAGCCGAGAGCTCCAAATGAGGGAGGAAAAGAGACCCAGTACTTC. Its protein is CASSQIAEQPRAPNEGGKETQYF.

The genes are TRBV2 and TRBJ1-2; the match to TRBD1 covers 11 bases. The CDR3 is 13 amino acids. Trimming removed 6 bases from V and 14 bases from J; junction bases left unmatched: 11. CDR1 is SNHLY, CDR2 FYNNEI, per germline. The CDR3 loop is CASRDRGPLGRTF. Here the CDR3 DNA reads TGTGCCAGCAGGGACAGGGGGCCTCTTGGGAGAACCTTC.

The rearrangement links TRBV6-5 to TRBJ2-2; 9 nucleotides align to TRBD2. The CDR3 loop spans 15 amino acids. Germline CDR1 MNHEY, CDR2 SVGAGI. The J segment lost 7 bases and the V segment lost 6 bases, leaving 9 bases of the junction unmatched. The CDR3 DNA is TGTGCCAGCAGCCTTGGACTAGCGTTGAACGGGGAGCTGTTTTTT. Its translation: CASSLGLALNGELFF.

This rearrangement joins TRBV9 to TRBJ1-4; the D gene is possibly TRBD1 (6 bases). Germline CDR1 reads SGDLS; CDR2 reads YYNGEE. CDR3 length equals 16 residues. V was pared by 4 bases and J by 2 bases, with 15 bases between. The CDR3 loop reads CASSFTDRLTNEKLFF. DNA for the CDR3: TGTGCCAGCAGCTTTACTGACAGGCTGACTAATGAAAAACTGTTTTTT.

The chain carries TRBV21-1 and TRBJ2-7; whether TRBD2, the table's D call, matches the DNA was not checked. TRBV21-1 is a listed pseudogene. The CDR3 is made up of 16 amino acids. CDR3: CASSKVDSISYYEQYF. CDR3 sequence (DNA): TGTGCCAGCAGCAAAGTAGATTCCATTAGTTACTACGAGCAGTACTTC.

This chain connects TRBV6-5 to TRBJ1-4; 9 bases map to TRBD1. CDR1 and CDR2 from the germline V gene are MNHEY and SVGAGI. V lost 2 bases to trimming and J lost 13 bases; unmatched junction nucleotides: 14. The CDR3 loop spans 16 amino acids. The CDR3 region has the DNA TGTGCCAGCAGTTACCGCACCGGGACAGGGTACCGTCGACTGTTTTTT. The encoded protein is CASSYRTGTGYRRLFF.

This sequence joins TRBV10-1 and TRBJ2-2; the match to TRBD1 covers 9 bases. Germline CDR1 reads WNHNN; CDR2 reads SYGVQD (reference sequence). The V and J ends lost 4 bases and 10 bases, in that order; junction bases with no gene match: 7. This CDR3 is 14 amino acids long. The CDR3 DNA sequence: TGCGCCAGCAGTGGGCACAGGGGGCGCGAGGAGCTGTTTTTT. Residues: CASSGHRGREELFF.